These 24 T cell receptor beta chains originate from one sample sequenced in a study of blood T cell repertoires in COVID-19. Profiled with immunoSEQ multiplex PCR; TCRdb holds only in-frame clones, not every one. Among about 46,000 clones, around 83% were seen once, and the ten largest hold 6.5%. The sample taken for sequencing was peripheral blood. Receptors were obtained from a man aged 55 to 69 with acute or convalescent COVID-19.

The V gene is TRBV3-1 (or the pseudogene TRBV3-2), the J gene TRBJ2-1, with 11 bases that match TRBD2. The V segment lost 3 bases and the J segment 7 bases; nucleotides outside the gene matches: 8. Germline CDR1 LGHDT, CDR2 YNNKEL (reference sequence). This CDR3 is 16 amino acids long. In DNA form, the CDR3 reads TGTGCCAGCAGCCAGGTACTAGCGGGAGATATGAATGAGCAGTTCTTC. The encoded protein is CASSQVLAGDMNEQFF.

The chain recombines TRBV7-9 with TRBJ1-2; a possible D gene is TRBD1 (6 bases). The CDR3 has 16 residues. The germline V gene has CDR1 SEHNR and CDR2 FQNEAQ (reference sequence). Trimming removed 4 bases from V and 8 bases from J, with 23 bases in between. The CDR3 bases are TGTGCCAGCAGCTCAGAAAAACAGGGACATCTTGAGGGCTACACCTTC. Protein product: CASSSEKQGHLEGYTF.

This clone appeared once. The chain joins TRBV12-3 or TRBV12-4 to TRBJ1-2; TRBD1 aligns across 11 bases. The trim removed 6 bases at V and 7 bases at J, leaving 4 bases unmatched. The CDR3 sequence is 13 residues long. As DNA, the CDR3 is TGTGCCAGCAGGCGGACAGGGGGCGGTGGCTACACCTTC. Translated: CASRRTGGGGYTF.

V and J are TRBV5-1 and TRBJ1-1; a weak D match, TRBD1 (5 bases). The CDR3 runs to 14 residues. The V and J ends lost 0 bases and 1 base respectively, with 7 bases between them. CDR1 and CDR2 (germline): SGHRS, YFSETQ. In DNA, the CDR3 is TGCGCCAGCAGCTTGGACGGACAGAACACTGAAGCTTTCTTT. It translates to CASSLDGQNTEAFF. The full variable domain, rest sourced from reference TRBV5-1 and TRBJ1-1, is KAGVTQTPRYLIKTRGQQVTLSCSPISGHRSVSWYQQTPGQGLQFLFEYFSETQRNKGNFPGRFSGRQFSNSRSEMNVSTLELGDSALYLCASSLDGQNTEAFFGQGTRLTVV.

J is TRBJ2-1 and V is TRBV6-5; no clear D gene. CDR1 and CDR2 from the germline V gene are MNHEY and SVGAGI. The CDR3 covers 14 residues. V was pared by 6 bases and J by 3 bases, with 12 bases between. CDR3 bases: TGTGCCAGCAGCTTTAATCCGGGCTACAATGAGCAGTTCTTC. Its protein product is CASSFNPGYNEQFF.

V is TRBV5-1 and J is TRBJ1-2; tentative D call: TRBD1 (5 bases). This CDR3 comprises 13 residues. The germline gives CDR1 SGHRS, CDR2 YFSETQ. The germline V and J ends were trimmed by 6 bases and 8 bases, with 17 bases remaining between them. The CDR3 spells CASNPGSGEGYTF. The CDR3 DNA is TGCGCCAGCAACCCAGGGTCAGGAGAAGGCTACACCTTC.

The CDR3 sequence: CATSGDGGRTDTQYF. CDR3 sequence (DNA): TGTGCCACCAGTGGTGACGGGGGTCGCACAGATACGCAGTATTTT. The chain links TRBV24-1 to TRBJ2-3; tentatively, D is TRBD2 (6 bases). The V gene's germline CDR1 is KGHDR and CDR2 SFDVKD. The CDR3 covers 15 residues. The ends were cut back, 5 bases at V and 1 base at J, with 12 bases in the middle.

The chain carries TRBV2 and TRBJ2-2; unclear D gene. Trimming took 3 bases from V and 6 from J, leaving 11 bases between them. Germline V CDR1 and CDR2: SNHLY, FYNNEI. CDR3 size: 14 residues. CDR3 sequence: CASSELMAAGELFF. CDR3 bases: TGTGCCAGCAGTGAGCTTATGGCAGCCGGGGAGCTGTTTTTT.

The chain is built from TRBV7-6 and TRBJ2-7; maybe TRBD1 (5 bases). The CDR3 consists of 14 residues. V dropped 4 bases and J dropped 2 bases, with 12 bases sitting between them. Germline values: CDR1 SGHVS, CDR2 FNYEAQ. DNA of the CDR3: TGTGCCAGCAGCTCAGGGCAGGCTGCCTACGAGCAGTACTTC. Encoded protein: CASSSGQAAYEQYF. Together with reference TRBV7-6 and TRBJ2-7, the CDR3 gives the full variable domain: GAGVSQSPRYKVTKRGQDVALRCDPISGHVSLYWYRQALGQGPEFLTYFNYEAQQDKSGLPNDRFSAERPEGSISTLTIQRTEQRDSAMYRCASSSGQAAYEQYFGPGTRLTVT.

The chain recombines TRBV5-4 with TRBJ2-2; weak D call: TRBD2 (6 bases). This CDR3 spans 15 amino acids. In germline, CDR1 is SGHNT, CDR2 YYREEE (reference sequence). Trimming shortened V by 3 bases and J by 6 bases, and 15 bases separated the two germline ends. This CDR3 reads CASSSGLPGAGELFF. The CDR3, as DNA: TGTGCCAGCAGCTCGGGACTCCCGGGGGCCGGGGAGCTGTTTTTT.

The chain links TRBV18 to TRBJ2-7; 8 nucleotides agree with TRBD1. This CDR3 is built from 16 residues. Per the germline V gene, CDR1 is KGHSH and CDR2 is LQKENI. V lost 1 base to trimming and J lost 6 bases; unmatched junction nucleotides: 11. The DNA for the CDR3 is TGTGCCAGCTCACCACAGGGCGGGACAGGCCCAACCGAGCAGTACTTC. Protein: CASSPQGGTGPTEQYF.

The J gene is TRBJ1-3, the V gene TRBV9, with TRBD1 identical over 10 bases. The CDR3 covers 16 residues. Germline CDR1 is SGDLS and CDR2 is YYNGEE. Unmatched junction bases numbered 0, after V lost 0 bases and J lost 0 bases. The CDR3 loop is CASSVGTGGSGNTIYF. In nucleotides, the CDR3 is TGTGCCAGCAGCGTAGGGACAGGGGGCTCTGGAAACACCATATATTTT. Together with reference TRBV9 and TRBJ1-3, the CDR3 gives the full variable domain: DSGVTQTPKHLITATGQRVTLRCSPRSGDLSVYWYQQSLDQGLQFLIQYYNGEERAKGNILERFSAQQFPDLHSELNLSSLELGDSALYFCASSVGTGGSGNTIYFGEGSWLTVV.

The rearrangement uses TRBV2 and TRBJ1-5, with D possibly matching TRBD1 (5 bases). Deletions cut 7 bases from V and 1 base from J, with 14 bases between. This CDR3 is built from 15 residues. Germline CDR1 and CDR2: SNHLY and FYNNEI. The CDR3 DNA reads as TGTGCCAGCAACCAAGGGGCCAGGAGCAATCAGCCCCAGCATTTT. Translation gives CASNQGARSNQPQHF. Using reference TRBV2 and TRBJ1-5 for the parts outside the CDR3, the full variable domain is EPEVTQTPSHQVTQMGQEVILRCVPISNHLYFYWYRQILGQKVEFLVSFYNNEISEKSEIFDDQFSVERPDGSNFTLKIRSTKLEDSAMYFCASNQGARSNQPQHFGDGTRLSIL.

This sequence joins TRBV10-3 and TRBJ1-1, with D possibly being TRBD1 (5 bases). This CDR3 is built from 14 residues. The V gene's germline CDR1 is ENHRY and CDR2 SYGVKD. V shed 2 bases and J shed 0 bases, with 7 bases lying between them. CDR3 nucleotides: TGTGCCATCAGTGAGCAGGGCATGAACACTGAAGCTTTCTTT. It translates to CAISEQGMNTEAFF.

The chain uses TRBV27 and TRBJ2-1; the match to TRBD2 covers 9 bases. Germline CDR1 reads MNHEY; CDR2 reads SMNVEV (reference sequence). Trimming removed 5 bases from V and 9 bases from J; junction bases left unmatched: 11. The CDR3 extends over 15 amino acids. Here the CDR3 DNA reads TGTGCCAGCAGTCCTTTAGCGGGAGCAGGGACTGAGCAGTTCTTC. This translates into CASSPLAGAGTEQFF.

The gene calls are TRBV6-6 and TRBJ1-4; TRBD1 is a possible D gene (6 bases). The CDR3 totals 16 residues. CDR1 is MNHNY, CDR2 SVGAGI, per germline (reference sequence). V gave up 4 bases and J gave up 7 bases, with 19 bases separating them. As DNA, the CDR3 is TGTGCCAGCAGTTGGGGTCCACAGGGAGGGTCTGAAAAACTGTTTTTT. Protein product: CASSWGPQGGSEKLFF.

The table lists this clone with a few counts. The V call is TRBV14, the J call TRBJ2-2; a weak D match, TRBD2 (6 bases). The CDR3 runs to 14 residues. Per germline, CDR1 SGHDN and CDR2 FVKESK. V lost 1 base to trimming and J lost 5 bases, with 8 bases between them. CDR3 sequence: CASSQAGRTGELFF. The CDR3, as DNA: TGTGCCAGCAGCCAAGCGGGGAGGACCGGGGAGCTGTTTTTT. Together with reference TRBV14 and TRBJ2-2, the CDR3 gives the full variable domain: EAGVTQFPSHSVIEKGQTVTLRCDPISGHDNLYWYRRVMGKEIKFLLHFVKESKQDESGMPNNRFLAERTGGTYSTLKVQPAELEDSGVYFCASSQAGRTGELFFGEGSRLTVL.

V and J are TRBV18 and TRBJ2-2, with TRBD2 identical over 9 bases. V shed 3 bases, J shed 6 bases, and the junction held 11 bases outside the gene matches. The CDR3 covers 17 residues. Germline CDR1 and CDR2: KGHSH and LQKENI. The CDR3 nucleotides read TGTGCCAGCTCACCCACCGCGGCGGGAGGGAGTTCCGGGGAGCTGTTTTTT. Its translation: CASSPTAAGGSSGELFF. Variable domain in full (rest from reference TRBV18 and TRBJ2-2): NAGVMQNPRHLVRRRGQEARLRCSPMKGHSHVYWYRQLPEEGLKFMVYLQKENIIDESGMPKERFSAEFPKEGPSILRIQQVVRGDSAAYFCASSPTAAGGSSGELFFGEGSRLTVL.

The J gene is TRBJ2-1, the V gene TRBV6-6; TRBD1 matches at 7 bases. This CDR3 region has 13 residues. Looked up from germline, CDR1 is MNHNY and CDR2 is SVGAGI (reference sequence). Trimming cost V 2 bases and J 10 bases; bases outside gene matches: 5. The chain's CDR3 is CASSYRDREEQFF. The CDR3, as DNA: TGTGCCAGCAGTTACCGTGACAGGGAGGAGCAGTTCTTC.

The V call is TRBV6-6, the J call TRBJ2-7, with 8 bases fitting TRBD2. CDR1 MNHNY and CDR2 SVGAGI come from the germline V gene (reference sequence). The CDR3 has 14 residues. The V segment lost 5 bases and the J segment 1 base; nucleotides outside the gene matches: 4. In nucleotides, the CDR3 is TGTGCCAGCAGTCCCGGGACTAGGTCCTACGAGCAGTACTTC. It specifies CASSPGTRSYEQYF.

This chain links TRBV6-2 or TRBV6-3 with TRBJ2-1, with D tentatively TRBD2 (6 bases). This CDR3 has 15 residues. V lost 5 bases, J lost 8 bases, and 19 bases lay in between. Germline CDR1 is MNHEY and CDR2 is SVGEGT. CDR3 in DNA: TGTGCCAGCAGTCGGAGAGGAGGGGCGGTCTATGAGCAGTTCTTC. This sequence encodes CASSRRGGAVYEQFF.

This sequence joins TRBV4-1 and TRBJ2-1; 11 bases fit TRBD2. The CDR3 covers 18 residues. V lost 1 base to trimming and J lost 8 bases; unmatched junction nucleotides: 13. CDR1 and CDR2 (germline): MGHRA, YSYEKL. As DNA, the CDR3 is TGCGCCAGCAGCCAAGTAATAGCAGGACTAGCGGGTCAGGATGAGCAGTTCTTC. This translates into CASSQVIAGLAGQDEQFF.

This clone was seen only once. The chain links TRBV10-2 to TRBJ1-2, with D perhaps matching TRBD1 (5 bases). V lost 7 bases to trimming and J lost 3 bases, with 18 bases between them. The CDR3 covers 15 residues. CDR1 and CDR2 from the germline V gene are WSHSY and SAAADI. CDR3 in amino acids: CASTDNRGGYYGYTF. The CDR3 coding sequence is TGCGCCAGCACGGATAATAGGGGAGGGTACTATGGCTACACCTTC.

The rearrangement uses TRBV3-1 (or the pseudogene TRBV3-2) and TRBJ2-5; 9 positions agree with TRBD2. The CDR3 covers 15 residues. The ends lost 2 bases at V and 3 bases at J; junction bases unmatched: 4. In germline, CDR1 is LGHDT, CDR2 YNNKEL (reference sequence). CDR3 coding DNA: TGTGCCAGCAGCCAAAGGGCTAGCGGGAAAGAGACCCAGTACTTC. Its translation: CASSQRASGKETQYF.